These 21 T cell receptor beta chains came from one sample sequenced in a study of somatic mutations in cytotoxic T cells in rheumatoid arthritis. Libraries were prepared by immunoSEQ multiplex PCR; TCRdb keeps only in-frame clonotypes and omits some of them. This table holds 20,000 or so clones, over 75% found once. The sample taken for sequencing was CD8+ T cells sorted from blood. All receptors come from an adult with rheumatoid arthritis.

The chain carries TRBV7-6 and TRBJ2-5; 10 bases map to TRBD2. This CDR3 has 17 amino acids. V shed 0 bases and J 5 bases; nucleotides not matched to a gene: 9. Germline V lookup: CDR1 SGHVS, CDR2 FNYEAQ. The CDR3 reads CASSLAELAGYEETQYF. The CDR3 nucleotides read TGTGCCAGCAGCTTAGCGGAACTAGCGGGGTACGAGGAGACCCAGTACTTC.

This clone occurred once. This chain uses TRBV28 with TRBJ2-7, with 7 bases aligning to TRBD2. Germline assignment: CDR1 MDHEN and CDR2 SYDVKM. V shed 6 bases, J shed 3 bases, and the junction held 14 bases outside the gene matches. The CDR3 is made up of 16 amino acids. DNA for the CDR3: TGTGCCAGCAGGCCCATCTCCGGCGGGAGTAACTACGAGCAGTACTTC. Translating gives CASRPISGGSNYEQYF.

The CDR3 region has the DNA TGTGCCAGCAGCGTATCCGGGGGGCTAGATGGCTACACCTTC. It yields the protein CASSVSGGLDGYTF. This rearrangement joins TRBV9 to TRBJ1-2, with a possible D match to TRBD1 (6 bases). Germline CDR1 reads SGDLS; CDR2 reads YYNGEE. This CDR3 has 14 amino acids. V was clipped by 1 base and J by 6 bases, with 13 bases between them.

Here the CDR3 reads CASRPLMDAEAFF. CDR3 coding DNA: TGTGCCAGTAGGCCCTTGATGGACGCTGAAGCTTTCTTT. The rearrangement uses TRBV19 and TRBJ1-1; unclear D gene. CDR3 size: 13 residues. Germline V lookup: CDR1 LNHDA, CDR2 SQIVND (reference sequence). The germline V and J ends were trimmed by 6 bases and 6 bases, with 14 bases remaining between them.

This clone was observed a handful of times. This rearrangement joins TRBV10-3 to TRBJ2-1; D is undetermined. Trimming removed 3 bases at V and 10 bases at J, with 22 bases between. Germline values: CDR1 ENHRY, CDR2 SYGVKD. The CDR3 length is 16 residues. CDR3 nucleotide sequence: TGTGCCATCAGTGAATCCCACGACTCCGGAGTATGGGAGCAGTTCTTC. Its protein is CAISESHDSGVWEQFF.

The chain joins TRBV19 to TRBJ1-5; D not resolved. The V gene's germline CDR1 is LNHDA and CDR2 SQIVND (reference sequence). Trimming cost V 7 bases and J 0 bases, with 13 bases left between them. CDR3 size: 15 residues. Here the CDR3 DNA reads TGTGCCAGTATCGACACCCCATATAGCAATCAGCCCCAGCATTTT. It specifies CASIDTPYSNQPQHF.

V gene TRBV4-1 combines with J gene TRBJ2-5; D could derive from TRBD1 or TRBD2 (6 bases each). This CDR3 contains 17 residues. V lost 1 base, J lost 0 bases, and 15 bases lay in between. Looked up from germline, CDR1 is MGHRA and CDR2 is YSYEKL. CDR3 DNA: TGCGCCAGCAGCCAAGTCTTGAGGGGGGAAAACCAAGAGACCCAGTACTTC. As protein: CASSQVLRGENQETQYF.

This clone was found once. The rearrangement links TRBV7-9 to TRBJ2-2, with TRBD2 matching 9 bases. The CDR3 spans 17 residues. CDR1 is SEHNR and CDR2 is FQNEAQ in the germline V gene (reference sequence). The J segment lost 2 bases and the V segment lost 5 bases, leaving 9 bases of the junction unmatched. CDR3 amino acids: CASSPRGGRANTGELFF. CDR3 nucleotides: TGTGCCAGCAGCCCTCGGGGCGGGAGGGCAAACACCGGGGAGCTGTTTTTT.

The chain couples TRBV28 to TRBJ2-7; D is unresolved. V was pared by 4 bases and J by 3 bases, with 13 bases between. CDR3 length: 14 residues. Germline CDR1 is MDHEN and CDR2 is SYDVKM. The CDR3 sequence is CASSSSGRGYEQYF. The CDR3 nucleotides are TGTGCCAGCAGTTCCTCTGGGCGCGGCTACGAGCAGTACTTC.

J is TRBJ2-2 and V is TRBV4-1, with 8 bases aligning to TRBD2. This CDR3 has 15 amino acids. From germline, CDR1 is MGHRA and CDR2 YSYEKL. With 6 bases clipped from V and 1 base from J, the junction kept 4 bases outside the gene matches. DNA for the CDR3: TGCGCCAGCAGTGACGGGGGGGGGAACACCGGGGAGCTGTTTTTT. Its protein product is CASSDGGGNTGELFF.

This clone was counted once. The chain joins TRBV6-6 to TRBJ2-7, with D perhaps TRBD1 (6 bases). Trimming took off 6 bases at V and 4 bases at J, with 16 bases between the two ends. Germline V lookup: CDR1 MNHNY, CDR2 SVGAGI (reference sequence). The length of the CDR3 is 14 residues. In DNA, the CDR3 is TGTGCCAGCAGCCAGGACAGACCGGGGTACGAGCAGTACTTC. Translating gives CASSQDRPGYEQYF.

This chain uses TRBV4-3 with TRBJ1-6; no definite D call. Germline V gene lookup returns CDR1 LGHNA and CDR2 YSLEER. Trimming took off 0 bases at V and 7 bases at J, with 7 bases between the two ends. This CDR3 is built from 14 residues. CDR3 residues: CASSQDAGNSPLHF. The CDR3 nucleotides are TGCGCCAGCAGCCAAGACGCAGGAAATTCACCCCTCCACTTT.

The chain joins TRBV21-1 to TRBJ2-1. TRBV21-1 counts as a pseudogene. The CDR3 runs to 16 residues. For the CDR3, the DNA is TGTGCCAGCAGCAAAGGGCAACGGGGGCAGGCCAATGAGCAGTTCTTC. Amino acid sequence: CASSKGQRGQANEQFF.

This rearrangement joins TRBV19 to TRBJ1-2, with TRBD1 matching 12 bases. Losses at the gene ends were 6 bases for V and 6 bases for J; bases not matched to a gene: 8. The V gene's germline CDR1 is LNHDA and CDR2 SQIVND (reference sequence). CDR3 length equals 15 residues. This chain's CDR3 is CASSTGQGALDGYTF. DNA of the CDR3: TGTGCCAGTAGCACGGGACAGGGGGCCCTAGATGGCTACACCTTC.

The table lists this clone with a few counts. The V call is TRBV4-2, the J call TRBJ1-1; tentatively, D is TRBD1 (6 bases). Per the germline V gene, CDR1 is LGHNA and CDR2 is YNFKEQ. The CDR3 runs to 16 residues. Trimming pared 0 bases from V and 1 base from J, leaving 12 bases between. CDR3 DNA sequence: TGTGCCAGCAGCCAAGACGGCCAGGGGCAGAACACTGAAGCTTTCTTT. Protein: CASSQDGQGQNTEAFF.

The gene calls are TRBV30 and TRBJ2-7; 8 positions agree with TRBD1. This CDR3 is 14 amino acids long. The germline gives CDR1 GTSNPN, CDR2 SVGIG (reference sequence). Losses at the gene ends were 2 bases for V and 2 bases for J; bases not matched to a gene: 5. The CDR3 is CAWSLGDRTYEQYF. CDR3 bases: TGTGCCTGGAGTCTAGGGGACAGGACCTACGAGCAGTACTTC.

The genes are TRBV7-9 and TRBJ2-7; 7 nucleotides line up with TRBD2. V lost 3 bases, J lost 7 bases, and 15 bases stayed unmatched. Germline CDR1 reads SEHNR; CDR2 reads FQNEAQ (reference sequence). The CDR3 has 16 residues. As DNA, the CDR3 is TGTGCCAGCAGCTTGGGGACTACACCTCCCCTCGAAGAGCAGTACTTC. This codes for CASSLGTTPPLEEQYF.

V is TRBV10-3 and J is TRBJ1-1; perhaps TRBD1 as D (6 bases). This CDR3 has 14 amino acids. Germline V gene sequence: CDR1 ENHRY, CDR2 SYGVKD. V was clipped by 4 bases and J by 6 bases, with 15 bases between them. The CDR3 bases are TGTGCCATCAGTGCGGGCAGGGGTTTACCTGAAGCTTTCTTT. It translates to CAISAGRGLPEAFF.

The chain joins TRBV13 to TRBJ2-2; D not certain. Trimming stripped 5 bases from V and 4 bases from J, with 8 bases between. CDR1 PRHDT and CDR2 FYEKMQ come from the germline V gene (reference sequence). This CDR3 comprises 13 residues. CDR3 loop: CASSPLVTGELFF. In DNA, the CDR3 is TGTGCCAGCAGCCCGTTGGTCACCGGGGAGCTGTTTTTT.

V gene TRBV4-1 combines with J gene TRBJ1-5; no clear D. The CDR3 runs to 13 residues. Per the germline V gene, CDR1 is MGHRA and CDR2 is YSYEKL. Trimming left V 4 bases short and J 6 bases short, with 10 bases between. Here the CDR3 DNA reads TGCGCCAGCAGCCCCCTGGAGGCTCAGCCCCAGCATTTT. Translated: CASSPLEAQPQHF.

The CDR3 loop reads CASSPPPWEISYEQYF. DNA for the CDR3: TGTGCCAGCAGTCCCCCACCATGGGAGATCTCCTACGAGCAGTACTTC. The chain joins TRBV28 to TRBJ2-7; D may be TRBD2 (5 bases). V was cut by 5 bases and J by 0 bases, with 17 bases left in between. The CDR3 covers 16 residues. Per the germline V gene, CDR1 is MDHEN and CDR2 is SYDVKM.